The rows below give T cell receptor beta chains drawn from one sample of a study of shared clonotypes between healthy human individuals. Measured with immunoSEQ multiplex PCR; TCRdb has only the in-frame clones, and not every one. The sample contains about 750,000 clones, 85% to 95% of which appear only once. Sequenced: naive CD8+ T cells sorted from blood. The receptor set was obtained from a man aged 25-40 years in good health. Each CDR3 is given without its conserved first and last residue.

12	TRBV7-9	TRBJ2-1	ASSSEGTSDEQF
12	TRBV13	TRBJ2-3	ASSFFVGTDTQY
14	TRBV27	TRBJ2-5	ASSSSGTGGEETQY
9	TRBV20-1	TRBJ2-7	SAPGRYEQY
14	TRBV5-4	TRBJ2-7	ASSLDLSVSSYEQY
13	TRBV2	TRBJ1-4	ASTGWGTTNEKLF
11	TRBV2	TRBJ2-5	ASSAEGQETQY
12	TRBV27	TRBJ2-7	ASSLGSGSYEQY
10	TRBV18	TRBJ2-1	ASSADHNEQF
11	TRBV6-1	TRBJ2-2	ASILANTGELF
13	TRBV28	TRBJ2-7	ASSSPATGGYEQY
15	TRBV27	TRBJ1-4	ASSFTGTGLRGEKLF
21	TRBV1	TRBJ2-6	TSSQIPDRGQSKGYSGANVLT
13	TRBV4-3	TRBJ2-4	ASSQDFLAKNIQY
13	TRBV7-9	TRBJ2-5	ASSPPQAGQETQY
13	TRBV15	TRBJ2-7	ATSPFGQARVEQY
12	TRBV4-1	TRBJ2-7	ASSQEVEGTEQY
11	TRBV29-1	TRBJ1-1	SVAKGGSTEAF
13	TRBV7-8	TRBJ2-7	ASSGTGDPSYEQY
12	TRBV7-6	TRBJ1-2	ASSDPETGDGYT
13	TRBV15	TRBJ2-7	ATSRDGAGAAEQY
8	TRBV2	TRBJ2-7	ASNGYEQY
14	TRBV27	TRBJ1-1	ASSWGPLGRNTEAF
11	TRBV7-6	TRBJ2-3	ASSLLGTDTQY
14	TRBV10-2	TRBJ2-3	ASSERWTLSTDTQY
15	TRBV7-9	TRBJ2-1	ASSLLGRADRNNEQF
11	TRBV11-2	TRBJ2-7	ASSWTGGYEQY
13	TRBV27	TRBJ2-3	ASTDAGTGADTQY
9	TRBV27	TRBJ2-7	ASSSLREQY
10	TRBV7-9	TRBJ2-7	ASSLDYLEQY
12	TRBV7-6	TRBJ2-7	ASSLGQSSYEQY
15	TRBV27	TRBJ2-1	ASSLSLAGGLYNEQF
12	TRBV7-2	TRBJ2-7	ASSLGLAGYEQY
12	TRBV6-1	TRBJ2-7	VSSEGAGKYEQY
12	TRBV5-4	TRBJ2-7	ASSFGASADEQY
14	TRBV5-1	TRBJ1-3	ASSLGDRGGGNTIY
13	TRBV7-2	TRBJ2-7	ASSFGQVYSYEQY
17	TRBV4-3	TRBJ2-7	ASSQGSAGAGALRNEQY
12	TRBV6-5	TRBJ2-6	ACGPSSGANVLT
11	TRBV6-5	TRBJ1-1	ASSATENTEAF
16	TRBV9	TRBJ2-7	ASSDSVTAADVPYEQY
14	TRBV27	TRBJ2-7	ASSTQRQRGSYEQY
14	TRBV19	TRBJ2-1	ASSIAASGGDNEQF